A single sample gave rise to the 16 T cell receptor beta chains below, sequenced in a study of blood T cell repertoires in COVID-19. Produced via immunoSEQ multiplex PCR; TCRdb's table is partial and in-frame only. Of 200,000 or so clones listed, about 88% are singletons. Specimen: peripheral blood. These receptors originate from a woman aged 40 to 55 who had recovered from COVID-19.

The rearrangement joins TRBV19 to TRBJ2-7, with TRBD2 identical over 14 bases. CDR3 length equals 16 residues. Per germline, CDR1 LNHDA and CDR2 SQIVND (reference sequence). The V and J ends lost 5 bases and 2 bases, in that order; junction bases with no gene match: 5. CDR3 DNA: TGTGCCAGTAGTGCCGGGACTAGCGGGAGTACCTACGAGCAGTACTTC. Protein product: CASSAGTSGSTYEQYF.

CDR3 sequence reads: CASSIVQGVAFF. In DNA form, the CDR3 reads TGTGCCAGTAGTATAGTGCAGGGGGTAGCTTTCTTT. The V gene is TRBV19, the J gene TRBJ1-1; 7 bases agree with TRBD1. The ends lost 1 base at V and 10 bases at J; junction bases unmatched: 3. The CDR3 totals 12 residues. Germline-derived CDR1 and CDR2 are LNHDA and SQIVND (reference sequence).

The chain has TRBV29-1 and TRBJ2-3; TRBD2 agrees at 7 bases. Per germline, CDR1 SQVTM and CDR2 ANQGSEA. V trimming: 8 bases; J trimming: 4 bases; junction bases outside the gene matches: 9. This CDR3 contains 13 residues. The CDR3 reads CSHGGGGPDTQYF. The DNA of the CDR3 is TGCAGCCATGGGGGGGGAGGCCCAGATACGCAGTATTTT.

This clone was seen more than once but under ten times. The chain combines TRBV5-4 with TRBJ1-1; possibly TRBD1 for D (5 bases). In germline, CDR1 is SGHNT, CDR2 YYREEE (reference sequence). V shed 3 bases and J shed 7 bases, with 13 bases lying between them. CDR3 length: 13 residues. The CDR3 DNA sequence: TGTGCCAGCAGCTCCCCTCAGGGAAATGAAGCTTTCTTT. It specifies CASSSPQGNEAFF.

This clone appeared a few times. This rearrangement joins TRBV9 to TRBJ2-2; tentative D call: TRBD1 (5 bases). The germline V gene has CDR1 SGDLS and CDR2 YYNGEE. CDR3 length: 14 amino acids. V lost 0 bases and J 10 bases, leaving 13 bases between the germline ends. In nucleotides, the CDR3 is TGTGCCAGCAGCGTAGAATTTAGGGGTGTGGAGCTGTTTTTT. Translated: CASSVEFRGVELFF. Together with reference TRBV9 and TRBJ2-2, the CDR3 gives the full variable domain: DSGVTQTPKHLITATGQRVTLRCSPRSGDLSVYWYQQSLDQGLQFLIQYYNGEERAKGNILERFSAQQFPDLHSELNLSSLELGDSALYFCASSVEFRGVELFFGEGSRLTVL.

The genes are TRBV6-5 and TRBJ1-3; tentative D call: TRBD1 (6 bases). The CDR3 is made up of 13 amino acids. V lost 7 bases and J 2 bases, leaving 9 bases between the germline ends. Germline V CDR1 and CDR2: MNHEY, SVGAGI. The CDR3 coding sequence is TGTGCCAGCACAAGGACAGCTGGAAACACCATATATTTT. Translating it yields CASTRTAGNTIYF.

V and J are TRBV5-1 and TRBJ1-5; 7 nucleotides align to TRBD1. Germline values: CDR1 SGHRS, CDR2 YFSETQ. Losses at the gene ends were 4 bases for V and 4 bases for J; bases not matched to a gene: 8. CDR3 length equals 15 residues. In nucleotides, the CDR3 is TGCGCCAGCAGCACAGAGGGACAGAAAAATCAGCCCCAGCATTTT. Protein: CASSTEGQKNQPQHF.

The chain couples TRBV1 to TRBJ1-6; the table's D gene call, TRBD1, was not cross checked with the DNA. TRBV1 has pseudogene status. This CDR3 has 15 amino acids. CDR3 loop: CTSSHEDREDSPLHF. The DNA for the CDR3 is TGCACCAGCAGCCACGAGGACAGGGAAGATTCACCCCTCCACTTT.

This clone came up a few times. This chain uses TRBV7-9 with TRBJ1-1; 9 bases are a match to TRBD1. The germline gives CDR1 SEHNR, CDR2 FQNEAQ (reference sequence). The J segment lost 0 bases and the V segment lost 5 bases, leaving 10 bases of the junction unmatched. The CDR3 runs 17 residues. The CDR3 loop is CASSPRGQGIMNTEAFF. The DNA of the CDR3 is TGTGCCAGCAGCCCGCGAGGACAGGGGATAATGAACACTGAAGCTTTCTTT.

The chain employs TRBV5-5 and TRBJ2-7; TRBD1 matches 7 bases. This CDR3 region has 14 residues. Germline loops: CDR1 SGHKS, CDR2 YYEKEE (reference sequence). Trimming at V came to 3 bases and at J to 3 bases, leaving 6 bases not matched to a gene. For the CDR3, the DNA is TGTGCCAGCAGCTCTCCGGGACAGTACTACGAGCAGTACTTC. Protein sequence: CASSSPGQYYEQYF.

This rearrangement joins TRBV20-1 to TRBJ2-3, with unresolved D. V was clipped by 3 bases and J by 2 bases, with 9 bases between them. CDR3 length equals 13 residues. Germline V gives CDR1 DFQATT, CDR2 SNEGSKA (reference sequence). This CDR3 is CSASRSFTDTQYF. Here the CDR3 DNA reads TGCAGTGCTAGTCGGTCTTTCACAGATACGCAGTATTTT.

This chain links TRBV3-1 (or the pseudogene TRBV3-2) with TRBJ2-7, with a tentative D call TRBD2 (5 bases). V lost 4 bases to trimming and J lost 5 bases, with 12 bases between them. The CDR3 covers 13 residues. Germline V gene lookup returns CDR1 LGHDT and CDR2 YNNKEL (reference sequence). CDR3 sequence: CASSPLAGNEQYF. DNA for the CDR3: TGTGCCAGCAGCCCATTGGCGGGTAACGAGCAGTACTTC.

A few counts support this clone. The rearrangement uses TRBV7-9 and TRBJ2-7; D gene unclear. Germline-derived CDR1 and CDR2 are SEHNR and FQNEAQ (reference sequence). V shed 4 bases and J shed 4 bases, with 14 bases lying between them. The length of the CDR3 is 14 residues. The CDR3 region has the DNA TGTGCCAGCAGCTCCCCCATTGAGGCGTACGAGCAGTACTTC. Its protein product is CASSSPIEAYEQYF.

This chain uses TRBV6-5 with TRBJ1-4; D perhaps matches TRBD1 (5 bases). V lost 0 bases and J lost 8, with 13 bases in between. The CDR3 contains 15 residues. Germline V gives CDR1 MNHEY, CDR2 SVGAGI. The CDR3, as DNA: TGTGCCAGCAGTTACTCGGTAGGGGCTTGGGAAAAACTGTTTTTT. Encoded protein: CASSYSVGAWEKLFF.

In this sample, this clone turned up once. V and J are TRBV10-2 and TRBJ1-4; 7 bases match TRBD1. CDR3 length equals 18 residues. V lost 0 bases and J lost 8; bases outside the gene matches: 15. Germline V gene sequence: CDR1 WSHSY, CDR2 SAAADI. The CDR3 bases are TGCGCCAGCAGTGAGTCACTGACTTTCATAGACAGGGACGAAAAACTGTTTTTT. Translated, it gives CASSESLTFIDRDEKLFF.

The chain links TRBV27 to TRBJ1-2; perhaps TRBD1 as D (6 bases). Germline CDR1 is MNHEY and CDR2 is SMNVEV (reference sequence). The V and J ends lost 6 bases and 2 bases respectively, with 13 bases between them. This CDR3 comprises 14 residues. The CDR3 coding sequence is TGTGCCAGCAGGACCGACAGGACAAACTATGGCTACACCTTC. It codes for CASRTDRTNYGYTF.